This entry lists 12 T cell receptor beta chains sequenced from one sample in a study of spatial heterogeneity in lung cancer. Time point noted: blood at routine non-recurrence follow-up after resection. Using its own MiXCR run on the 5' RACE reads, TCRdb lists one record per CDR3 protein. The table has approximately 110,000 distinct CDR3 sequences, about 10% seen once. The input for sequencing was PBMCs, taken at follow-up. The source is a female donor with early-stage non-small cell lung cancer.

The chain employs TRBV18 and TRBJ1-4; no firm D call. Looked up from germline, CDR1 is KGHSH and CDR2 is LQKENI. V lost 4 bases, J lost 8 bases, and 14 bases lay in between. The CDR3 runs 14 residues. Here the CDR3 DNA reads TGTGCCAGCTCACTACGGGCCGTCGCGGAAAAACTGTTTTTT. It yields the protein CASSLRAVAEKLFF.

This clonotype was seen a few times. V gene TRBV6-2 or TRBV6-3 combines with J gene TRBJ1-5; 10 bases align to TRBD1. The CDR3 is made up of 16 amino acids. V was clipped by 6 bases and J by 4 bases; unmatched bases: 9. CDR1 and CDR2 from the germline V gene are MNHEY and SVGEGT. The CDR3 DNA reads TGTGCCAGCAGACCCGGACAGGGGGAAGATAATCAGCCCCAGCATTTT. This sequence encodes CASRPGQGEDNQPQHF.

This clonotype was detected a few times. This chain joins TRBV6-5 and TRBJ2-7, with 12 nucleotides matching TRBD2. The CDR3 runs 15 residues. The germline V gene has CDR1 MNHEY and CDR2 SVGAGI. With V trimmed by 5 bases and J by 6 bases, 8 bases remained unmatched. The CDR3 sequence: CASSKTSGRGPEQYV. The DNA of the CDR3 is TGTGCCAGCAGTAAGACTAGCGGGAGAGGGCCCGAGCAGTACGTC.

The V gene is TRBV18, the J gene TRBJ2-3; D is unresolved. Trimming removed 5 bases at V and 6 bases at J, with 9 bases between. The CDR3 spans 12 residues. CDR1 KGHSH and CDR2 LQKENI come from the germline V gene. The CDR3 DNA sequence: TGTGCCAGCTCAATCTACGGGGATACGCAGTATTTT. Amino acid sequence: CASSIYGDTQYF.

This clonotype was counted a few times. This rearrangement joins TRBV9 to TRBJ2-3, with TRBD2 matching over 8 bases. The CDR3 runs 16 residues. Trimming at V came to 0 bases and at J to 0 bases, leaving 3 bases not matched to a gene. CDR1 and CDR2 (germline): SGDLS, YYNGEE. The CDR3: CASSVGTGGSTDTQYF. The CDR3 DNA follows: TGTGCCAGCAGCGTAGGGACGGGAGGGAGCACAGATACGCAGTATTTT.

There are a few counts of this clonotype. This chain uses TRBV27 with TRBJ2-1; 11 bases fit TRBD2. Germline V gene data show CDR1 as MNHEY and CDR2 as SMNVEV (reference sequence). CDR3 length: 15 amino acids. The V gene end was trimmed by 5 bases and the J gene end by 7 bases; junction bases not matched to a gene: 7. CDR3 nucleotide sequence: TGTGCCAGCAGTCTAGGACTAGCGGGCACAAATGAGCAGTTCTTC. Its translation: CASSLGLAGTNEQFF.

There are many counts of this clonotype. V gene TRBV28 combines with J gene TRBJ1-2; D may be TRBD1 (5 bases). Trimming took 1 base from V and 7 from J, leaving 13 bases between them. CDR1 is MDHEN, CDR2 SYDVKM, per germline. This CDR3 is built from 14 residues. This CDR3 is CASSLSPGFGGYTF. The CDR3 region has the DNA TGTGCCAGCAGTTTATCCCCAGGGTTCGGTGGCTACACCTTC.

There are a few counts of this clonotype. The junction does not match germline at one end; this may be a read error. This chain joins TRBV2 and TRBJ2-1; a weak D match, TRBD1 (6 bases). CDR1 is SNHLY, CDR2 FYNNEI, per germline. The CDR3 has 14 amino acids. The CDR3 DNA follows: TGTGCCAGCACTGAACAGGGCTATCGGAATGAGCAGTTCTTC. Translated, it gives CASTEQGYRNEQFF.

V is TRBV15 and J is TRBJ2-7, with 10 bases aligning to TRBD1. Germline V gives CDR1 LNHNV, CDR2 YYDKDF (reference sequence). The V and J ends lost 1 base and 5 bases, in that order; junction bases with no gene match: 2. The length of the CDR3 is 14 residues. The CDR3 DNA follows: TGTGCCACCAGCAGAGGACAGGGGGCGGACGAGCAGTACTTC. Translating it yields CATSRGQGADEQYF.

The V call is TRBV11-2, the J call TRBJ2-2; 8 nucleotides agree with TRBD2. The CDR3 is 14 residues long. Germline V gene sequence: CDR1 SGHAT, CDR2 FQNNGV. V shed 5 bases and J 8 bases; nucleotides not matched to a gene: 7. The CDR3: CASSRHSGEGELFF. In DNA form, the CDR3 reads TGTGCCAGCAGCCGTCATAGCGGGGAAGGGGAGCTGTTTTTT.

Ten or more counts support this clonotype. The rearrangement joins TRBV29-1 to TRBJ2-7; D call uncertain. The CDR3 is 12 residues long. The V end was cut by 4 bases, the J end by 0 bases, with 7 bases between. Germline V gene lookup returns CDR1 SQVTM and CDR2 ANQGSEA. CDR3 protein: CSVVTFSYEQYF. The CDR3 DNA sequence: TGCAGCGTTGTCACCTTCTCCTACGAGCAGTACTTC.

The V gene is TRBV20-1, the J gene TRBJ1-1; D is unclear. V dropped 0 bases and J dropped 6 bases, with 11 bases sitting between them. The CDR3 loop spans 13 amino acids. Germline assignment: CDR1 DFQATT and CDR2 SNEGSKA (reference sequence). The CDR3 reads CSARDFGGAEAFF. The DNA for the CDR3 is TGCAGTGCTAGAGATTTTGGAGGCGCTGAAGCTTTCTTT.